The entry below describes one TCR beta chain. Its specificity is not known. CDR3 length: 14 amino acids. The germline V gene has CDR1 LNHDA and CDR2 SQIVND (reference sequence). V was clipped by 4 bases and J by 7 bases, with 17 bases between them. This record comes from a study of PD-1 blockade in classical Hodgkin lymphoma. Findings and limits, study-wide: Complete responders' diversity at baseline resembled that of newly diagnosed patients. Some patients began nivolumab under 1 year after ASCT. These patients were excluded from later analyses. Relapsed/refractory patients reportedly had lower baseline diversity than newly diagnosed patients. What caused the repertoire differences, perhaps disease activity or prior therapy, remains undefined.

Time point indicated: cycle 4 day 1 (C4D1), after 6 weeks of nivolumab. No patient escaped relapse after autologous stem cell transplantation, and brentuximab vedotin exposure varied. Method: immunoSEQ multiplex PCR; TCRdb's copy keeps in-frame clones and lacks some. The profile shows fewer than 50,000 clones, 78% of them singletons. The genes are TRBV19 and TRBJ2-7; D might be TRBD1 (7 bases). This material consisted of peripheral blood mononuclear cells (PBMCs), taken before the fourth cycle of nivolumab. The sequence was collected from a human donor with classical Hodgkin lymphoma. CDR3 coding DNA: TGTGCCAGTAGTACCCAGGGGGGTGAAGGAGAGCAGTACTTC. Translating it yields CASSTQGGEGEQYF.